One T cell receptor beta chain is described in this entry. The CDR3 totals 15 residues. Germline CDR1 and CDR2: MDHEN and SYDVKM. V lost 1 base and J lost 6; bases outside the gene matches: 2. This record belongs to a study of blood T cell repertoires in COVID-19. As for the study in general: Spain, Italy and the United States supplied samples that represented acute and convalescent COVID-19. The analysed material was cDNA or gDNA that came from T cells, B-cell-depleted T cells, or PBMCs.

How the authors handled the data: Amplified reference gene primers provided the basis for estimating nucleated cell counts. Profiled with immunoSEQ multiplex PCR; TCRdb holds only in-frame clones, not every one. The V and J calls and the clone size are those of that table, but D and trimming were determined from the DNA. The table has 350,000 to 450,000 clones, around 85% seen once. The receptor was derived from a woman under 30 with acute or convalescent COVID-19. The chain joins TRBV28 to TRBJ1-4; TRBD1 agrees at 10 bases. Source material: peripheral blood. CDR3 residues: CASSLLGTGDEKLFF. CDR3 sequence (DNA): TGTGCCAGCAGTTTATTGGGGACAGGGGATGAAAAACTGTTTTTT. Together with reference TRBV28 and TRBJ1-4, the CDR3 gives the full variable domain: DVKVTQSSRYLVKRTGEKVFLECVQDMDHENMFWYRQDPGLGLRLIYFSYDVKMKEKGDIPEGYSVSREKKERFSLILESASTNQTSMYLCASSLLGTGDEKLFFGSGTQLSVL.